This TCR beta chain appears in the sequencing data of a study of regulatory T cells in long-lasting Graves disease. Building of the TCR beta libraries involved iRepertoire HTBI primers and Arm-PCR of CDR3 regions. Each CDR3 protein gets one entry after TCRdb re-called the multiplex PCR reads with MiXCR. The sample contains about 240,000 distinct CDR3 sequences, roughly a fifth of which appear only once. The time point is: newly diagnosed GD, antithyroid drugs for less than 3 months. The authors made the TCR library using RNA they extracted from PBMCs. Peripheral blood, 7.5 to 9 milliliters of it, was drawn into EDTA tubes. The table lists this clonotype with many counts. This TCR was recovered from a female donor with Graves disease. Sequenced material: peripheral blood mononuclear cells (PBMCs), taken at new diagnosis, from a patient treated with antithyroid drugs.

The CDR3 DNA reads as TGTGCCAGCAGCCCTCCCTCCATGAGCGGGAGCGCCCCCGAGCAGTACTTC. Its translation is CASSPPSMSGSAPEQYF. The chain employs TRBV7-9 and TRBJ2-7; 8 bases are a match to TRBD2. CDR3 length: 17 residues. J gave up 6 bases and V 5 bases, and 18 bases lay outside the gene matches. Germline V gives CDR1 SEHNR, CDR2 FQNEAQ (reference sequence). The full variable domain, with the rest looked up from reference TRBV7-9 and TRBJ2-7, is DTGVSQNPRHKITKRGQNVTFRCDPISEHNRLYWYRQTLGQGPEFLTYFQNEAQLEKSRLLSDRFSAERPKGSFSTLEIQRTEQGDSAMYLCASSPPSMSGSAPEQYFGPGTRLTVT.